The T cell receptor (beta chain) described here comes from a study of PD-1 blockade in mismatch repair-deficient tumors. General study results and limits: Tumor-resident clones, often absent from pretreatment blood, expanded after pembrolizumab and then contracted.

TCR sequencing covered three patients who responded to pembrolizumab. Only in-frame clones appear in the TCRdb table, and some are missing; sequencing was by immunoSEQ multiplex PCR. The sample lists some 19,000 clones, 82% occurring once. In regard to this clone: Antigen unknown.

This TCR came from an adult with mismatch repair-deficient cancer. Sequenced material: PBMCs, taken 52 weeks after starting pembrolizumab.

The CDR3 DNA sequence: TGTGCCAGCAGCAAAGATGAGGGACTCTTGAGCTCCTACAATGAGCAGTTCTTC. Translation: CASSKDEGLLSSYNEQFF. This chain joins TRBV21-1 and TRBJ2-1; the DNA was not compared with TRBD2, the D call given in the table. TRBV21-1 is classified as a pseudogene. The CDR3 contains 18 residues.